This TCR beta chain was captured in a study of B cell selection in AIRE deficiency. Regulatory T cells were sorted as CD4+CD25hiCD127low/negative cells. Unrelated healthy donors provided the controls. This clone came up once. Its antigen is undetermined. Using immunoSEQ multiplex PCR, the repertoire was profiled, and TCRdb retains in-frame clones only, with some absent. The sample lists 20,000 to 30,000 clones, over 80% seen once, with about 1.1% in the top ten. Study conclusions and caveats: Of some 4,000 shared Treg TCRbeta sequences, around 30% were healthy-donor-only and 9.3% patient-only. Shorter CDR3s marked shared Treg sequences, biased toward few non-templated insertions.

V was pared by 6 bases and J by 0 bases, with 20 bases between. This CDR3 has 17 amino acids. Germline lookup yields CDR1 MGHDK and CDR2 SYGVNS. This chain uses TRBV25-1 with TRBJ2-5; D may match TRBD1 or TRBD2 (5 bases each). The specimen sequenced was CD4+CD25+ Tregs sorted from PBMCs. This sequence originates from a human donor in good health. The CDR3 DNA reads TGTGCCAGCAGGGGAGCCTCCGGCAGGGTGTACCAAGAGACCCAGTACTTC. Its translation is CASRGASGRVYQETQYF.